A single sample gave rise to the 27 T cell receptor beta chains below, sequenced in a study of cytomegalovirus exposure and HLA in healthy donors (dated 2017 in TCRdb). Library preparation used the immunoSEQ multiplex PCR assay. For the multiplex PCR, a mixture combining 60 forward primers for TCR Vbeta segments and 13 reverse primers for TCR Jbeta segments was used. TCRdb took this table from immuneACCESS and kept in-frame rearrangements with V and J called. Such tables lack part of the clones; where checked against another copy, unresolved V genes explain under half of the gap, and the rest is unexplained. In all, the sample holds about 200,000 clones, and 65% to 90% of those were seen once. The ten top clones hold just over 1.4% of the sample. Sequencing input: PBMCs. The receptors derive from a girl between 5 and 17 years old in good health and CMV-seronegative.

The V and J genes are TRBV18 and TRBJ2-7; possible D gene TRBD1, 6 bases. V was trimmed by 0 bases and J by 4 bases, leaving 22 bases between them. The CDR3 has 18 amino acids. Germline V gene sequence: CDR1 KGHSH, CDR2 LQKENI. DNA for the CDR3: TGTGCCAGCTCACCACCGGGAAGGGGGAGAGGGGAGAGATACGAGCAGTACTTC. The encoded protein is CASSPPGRGRGERYEQYF.

This chain connects TRBV5-4 to TRBJ2-1; a possible D gene is TRBD1 (6 bases). This CDR3 spans 13 amino acids. V was shortened by 2 bases and J by 8 bases, with 11 bases between the two germline ends. The germline V gene has CDR1 SGHNT and CDR2 YYREEE (reference sequence). Here the CDR3 reads CASSFQGGDEQFF. The CDR3 DNA reads TGTGCCAGCAGCTTTCAAGGGGGAGATGAGCAGTTCTTC.

The chain links TRBV28 to TRBJ1-2; D is perhaps TRBD1 (6 bases). V was pared by 1 base and J by 3 bases, with 9 bases between. The CDR3 totals 14 residues. Germline V CDR1 and CDR2: MDHEN, SYDVKM. The CDR3 DNA reads TGTGCCAGCAGTTTATTGACAGGATACTATGGCTACACCTTC. This sequence encodes CASSLLTGYYGYTF.

This sequence joins TRBV28 and TRBJ1-1, with TRBD1 matching 7 bases. This CDR3 comprises 15 residues. Trimming cost V 7 bases and J 8 bases; bases outside gene matches: 16. The germline V gene encodes CDR1 MDHEN and CDR2 SYDVKM. The CDR3 loop is CASTTGDRIWGEAFF. The CDR3 nucleotides read TGTGCCAGCACCACAGGGGACAGAATCTGGGGCGAAGCTTTCTTT. The whole variable domain, remainder taken from reference TRBV28 and TRBJ1-1, is DVKVTQSSRYLVKRTGEKVFLECVQDMDHENMFWYRQDPGLGLRLIYFSYDVKMKEKGDIPEGYSVSREKKERFSLILESASTNQTSMYLCASTTGDRIWGEAFFGQGTRLTVV.

This rearrangement joins TRBV7-2 to TRBJ1-1; D remains ambiguous. CDR1 is SGHTA, CDR2 FQGNSA, per germline. V gave up 3 bases and J gave up 0 bases, with 11 bases separating them. The CDR3 extends over 15 amino acids. Here the CDR3 reads CASSFQQLMNTEAFF. DNA of the CDR3: TGTGCCAGCAGCTTTCAACAGCTCATGAACACTGAAGCTTTCTTT.

The genes are TRBV30 and TRBJ2-5; D possibly corresponds to TRBD1 (5 bases). The J call is in doubt because the DNA end fits TRBJ2-7 better. Germline CDR1 and CDR2: GTSNPN and SVGIG (reference sequence). The CDR3 sequence is 12 residues long. The DNA of the CDR3 is TGTGCCTGGTACAGGAGCTCCTACGAGCAGTACTTC. Its protein is CAWYRSSYEQYF.

This clone turned up a few times. The genes are TRBV6-1 and TRBJ1-1, with D tentatively TRBD1 (5 bases). V lost 6 bases and J lost 5, with 10 bases in between. Germline CDR1 MNHNS, CDR2 SASEGT. The CDR3 spans 12 residues. DNA for the CDR3: TGTGCCAGCAGATTCGGGGGGACTGAAGCTTTCTTT. It translates to CASRFGGTEAFF.

CDR3 protein: CASSFPDFNEKLFF. In DNA, the CDR3 is TGTGCCAGCAGTTTTCCAGATTTTAATGAAAAACTGTTTTTT. The chain is built from TRBV28 and TRBJ1-4; D is ambiguous. There are 14 residues in the CDR3. The V end lost 3 bases, the J end lost 4 bases, and 9 bases lay between the germline ends. Germline V CDR1 and CDR2: MDHEN, SYDVKM.

J is TRBJ2-6 and V is TRBV27; TRBD1 is a possible D gene (6 bases). The V gene's germline CDR1 is MNHEY and CDR2 SMNVEV (reference sequence). V was pared by 5 bases and J by 1 base, with 21 bases between. The CDR3 is made up of 19 amino acids. CDR3 protein: CASSTPVGRGGSGANVLTF. In nucleotides, the CDR3 is TGTGCCAGCAGTACGCCCGTCGGTCGAGGGGGATCTGGGGCCAACGTCCTGACTTTC.

There are a few counts of this clone. The V gene is TRBV6-1, the J gene TRBJ2-2; D is perhaps TRBD2 (6 bases). This CDR3 has 13 residues. CDR1 is MNHNS and CDR2 is SASEGT in the germline V gene. V lost 7 bases and J lost 7, with 13 bases in between. The CDR3, as DNA: TGTGCCAGCACAACGGGAGATGTCGGGGAGCTGTTTTTT. Translation: CASTTGDVGELFF.

The chain recombines TRBV5-6 with TRBJ1-1, with D possibly matching TRBD1 (6 bases). Deletions cut 1 base from V and 0 bases from J, with 10 bases between. In germline, CDR1 is SGHDT, CDR2 YYEEEE. The CDR3 is made up of 15 amino acids. CDR3 sequence reads: CASSLPGVMNTEAFF. The CDR3 DNA sequence: TGTGCCAGCAGCTTGCCAGGGGTCATGAACACTGAAGCTTTCTTT.

This rearrangement joins TRBV25-1 to TRBJ1-2; 10 nucleotides line up with TRBD1. Germline assignment: CDR1 MGHDK and CDR2 SYGVNS. CDR3 length: 14 residues. Unmatched junction bases numbered 9, after V lost 6 bases and J lost 8 bases. The CDR3 is CASSRGTGVWGYTF. As DNA, the CDR3 is TGTGCCAGCAGCCGGGGGACAGGGGTTTGGGGCTACACCTTC.

This sequence joins TRBV10-2 and TRBJ1-1; no definite D call. The germline CDR1 and CDR2 sequences are WSHSY and SAAADI. Deletions cut 6 bases from V and 4 bases from J, with 9 bases between. This CDR3 region has 12 residues. CDR3 in amino acids: CASRKVGTEAFF. CDR3 nucleotides: TGCGCCAGCAGGAAAGTCGGCACTGAAGCTTTCTTT.

The chain links TRBV4-1 to TRBJ2-5; D might be TRBD1 (5 bases). Germline V gene sequence: CDR1 MGHRA, CDR2 YSYEKL. V gave up 9 bases and J gave up 4 bases, with 24 bases separating them. This CDR3 spans 16 amino acids. The CDR3: CARVLRPIPRGETQYF. The CDR3 DNA follows: TGCGCCAGAGTCTTAAGGCCTATTCCAAGGGGAGAGACCCAGTACTTC.

This clone was counted a few times. The chain combines TRBV6-5 with TRBJ1-2; tentative D call: TRBD1 (6 bases). Germline V CDR1 and CDR2: MNHEY, SVGAGI. The V end was cut by 5 bases, the J end by 2 bases, with 12 bases between. This CDR3 region has 14 residues. DNA for the CDR3: TGTGCCAGCAGTCAGGGGCAGGGGAACTATGGCTACACCTTC. This gives the protein CASSQGQGNYGYTF.

This clone was found a few times. The chain carries TRBV28 and TRBJ2-2; no firm D call. The germline V gene has CDR1 MDHEN and CDR2 SYDVKM. CDR3 length: 12 residues. V lost 3 bases and J lost 8, with 7 bases in between. CDR3 nucleotides: TGTGCCAGCAGTTTTTCTGTTGGGGAGCTGTTTTTT. Translating it yields CASSFSVGELFF.

This sequence joins TRBV4-1 and TRBJ2-7, with 9 positions matching TRBD2. CDR3 length equals 17 residues. The germline CDR1 and CDR2 sequences are MGHRA and YSYEKL. V was pared by 1 base and J by 7 bases, with 14 bases of the junction left unmatched. The chain's CDR3 is CASSQVTWRGGQSEQYF. The DNA of the CDR3 is TGCGCCAGCAGCCAAGTTACCTGGCGGGGGGGCCAGAGTGAGCAGTACTTC.

The sample holds one count of this clone. The CDR3 loop is CASSQVAGGDYEQYF. The CDR3 DNA reads as TGCGCCAGCAGCCAAGTAGCAGGGGGAGACTACGAGCAGTACTTC. This sequence joins TRBV4-3 and TRBJ2-7; 7 nucleotides line up with TRBD1. The V segment lost 1 base and the J segment 3 bases; nucleotides outside the gene matches: 6. The germline gives CDR1 LGHNA, CDR2 YSLEER. The CDR3 covers 15 residues.

The CDR3 spells CASSLAQARGYGYTF. The CDR3 DNA sequence: TGTGCCAGCAGCTTAGCGCAGGCCAGGGGCTATGGCTACACCTTC. V is TRBV7-2 and J is TRBJ1-2; D might be TRBD1 (6 bases). Germline CDR1 is SGHTA and CDR2 is FQGNSA. The V and J ends lost 0 bases and 4 bases respectively, with 12 bases between them. This CDR3 region has 15 residues.

This clone was found a few times. The chain employs TRBV4-2 and TRBJ1-5, with D tentatively TRBD1 (5 bases). The V end was cut by 6 bases, the J end by 3 bases, with 15 bases between. This CDR3 has 15 amino acids. Germline V CDR1 and CDR2: LGHNA, YNFKEQ. In DNA form, the CDR3 reads TGTGCCAGCAGTTACTCGGGGGGGAACAATCAGCCCCAGCATTTT. Protein: CASSYSGGNNQPQHF.

The gene calls are TRBV7-6 and TRBJ2-6; no reliable D call. Germline assignment: CDR1 SGHVS and CDR2 FNYEAQ. This CDR3 comprises 16 residues. Trimming shortened V by 4 bases and J by 0 bases, and 10 bases separated the two germline ends. CDR3 in DNA: TGTGCCAGCAGCTCCTTCGGGTACTCTGGGGCCAACGTCCTGACTTTC. This encodes CASSSFGYSGANVLTF.

The J gene is TRBJ1-1, the V gene TRBV7-9; TRBD1 is a possible D gene (5 bases). CDR1 is SEHNR and CDR2 is FQNEAQ in the germline V gene (reference sequence). This CDR3 contains 14 residues. V lost 2 bases, J lost 4 bases, and 11 bases lay in between. Written as DNA, the CDR3 is TGTGCCAGCAGCTTAAGCAGGGTCGGCACTGAAGCTTTCTTT. Protein: CASSLSRVGTEAFF.

The V gene is TRBV12-5, the J gene TRBJ1-1, with D uncertain. The CDR3 runs 14 residues. The V gene's germline CDR1 is LGHNT and CDR2 FRNRAP. Trimming shortened V by 0 bases and J by 10 bases, and 15 bases separated the two germline ends. The CDR3 region has the DNA TGTGCTAGTGGTTTGGTCACACAGAATCATATAGCTTTCTTT. Translating it yields CASGLVTQNHIAFF.

This clone was detected a few times. The chain joins TRBV5-1 to TRBJ1-2, with D perhaps matching TRBD1 (6 bases). The CDR3 loop spans 13 amino acids. Trimming shortened V by 0 bases and J by 8 bases, and 11 bases separated the two germline ends. CDR1 and CDR2 (germline): SGHRS, YFSETQ. This CDR3 reads CASSLAGGWGYTF. CDR3 coding DNA: TGCGCCAGCAGCTTGGCGGGGGGCTGGGGCTACACCTTC.

This chain uses TRBV6-5 with TRBJ2-2; 9 nucleotides agree with TRBD1. The CDR3 contains 15 residues. Losses at the gene ends were 2 bases for V and 4 bases for J; bases not matched to a gene: 2. Germline CDR1 reads MNHEY; CDR2 reads SVGAGI. CDR3 loop: CASSYPGQGTGELFF. The DNA of the CDR3 is TGTGCCAGCAGTTACCCGGGACAGGGCACCGGGGAGCTGTTTTTT.

The V gene is TRBV7-9, the J gene TRBJ2-3; possible D gene TRBD2, 6 bases. The CDR3 spans 14 residues. Germline values: CDR1 SEHNR, CDR2 FQNEAQ (reference sequence). The V end was cut by 1 base, the J end by 7 bases, with 12 bases between. CDR3 nucleotides: TGTGCCAGCAGCTTAGTTTTGGGCGGGAATACGCAGTATTTT. It encodes CASSLVLGGNTQYF.

This chain links TRBV4-2 with TRBJ2-7, with D uncertain. With 4 bases removed from V and 0 bases from J, the gap between germline ends came to 13 bases. The length of the CDR3 is 15 residues. Germline V CDR1 and CDR2: LGHNA, YNFKEQ. The CDR3: CASSPEESRSYEQYF. CDR3 nucleotides: TGTGCCAGCAGCCCCGAGGAGAGTCGCTCCTACGAGCAGTACTTC.